The text below deals with one TCR beta chain. This clonotype came up a few times. Its antigen target is currently unknown. Base qualities are not at hand, and no much larger clone is one base apart. The entry originates in a study of identical twins (dated by TCRdb to the mid-2010s). Describing the broader study: To test whether fetal clonotypes persist, the study used deep sequencing on TCR alpha and beta repertoires from monozygotic twins, unrelated adults of various ages, and cord blood. To rule out contamination, the twin experiments were replicated at different times with different library preparation protocols. Study-wide findings and limitations: In beta out-of-frame sequences, excess twin sharing was weaker, because having fewer shared sequences lowered the signal-to-noise ratio. Invariant T cells such as MAIT and iNKT could partly confound zero-insertion analyses, although diverse VJ usage argued against such confounding for most clonotypes. Because the same donors could not be followed over many years, the conclusions depended on cross-sectional statistical analysis. Compared with coincidental sharing between unrelated individuals, an excess of low generation-probability sequences was observed among out-of-frame TCR alpha sequences shared between twins. In monozygotic twins, out-of-frame TCR alpha sharing was systematically underestimated by recombination models, although the models agreed with sharing between unrelated individuals. Abundant cord blood beta clonotypes had fewer insertions, young adult naive repertoires showed a similar but weaker trend, and memory repertoires showed no such trend.

Library prep was done by 5' RACE. Sequencing used an Illumina HiSeq 2000. A universal primer binding site was added through template switching, and the final cDNA carried a unique molecular identifier so that TCR cDNA molecules could be counted accurately. Specific primers in the conserved constant-segment region were used to synthesize first-strand cDNA for TCR alpha and beta chains. Each cDNA library was double barcoded, with a SMART-Mk sample barcode plus Illumina barcodes, to control for contamination. TruSeq adapter sequences along with Illumina sample barcodes were introduced in two successive PCR steps. The Illumina HiSeq platform was used with custom primers to sequence TCR alpha and beta cDNA libraries. The paper's processing steps were these. Raw reads were processed with MiGEC to extract unique molecular identifiers, and MiXCR was used to determine CDR3 positions. Recombination models were inferred per individual with the repgenHMM and IGoR tools using an EM algorithm. Shared clonotypes were analyzed with the tcR package in R, and sharing was normalized by the product of cloneset sizes. To study raw recombination free of thymic and clonal selection effects, out-of-frame nonproductive sequences were analyzed. The raw public reads went through TCRdb reprocessing: fastp at Q25, MiXCR clone calling, in-frame beta chains kept. Here each entry gathers all rows of one CDR3 protein and keeps the most common genes and DNA. TCRdb, not the authors, supplied the V and J calls. Across this sample there are about 500,000 distinct CDR3 sequences, with approximately 15% seen only once. The top ten clonotypes cover 0.8% to 1% of the sample.

Every donor in the study was a healthy Caucasian. Three pairs of female monozygotic twins, all aged about 18 to 30 years, made up the twin cohort. Positive isolation kits from Invitrogen were used to isolate the CD4+ and CD8+ T cell populations. Relative to germline, V is 0 bases shorter and J is 1 base shorter, with 7 bases between their ends. The germline V gene (reference sequence) provides CDR1 DFQATT and CDR2 SNEGSKA. The CDR3 sequence holds 14 residues, the cysteine and phenylalanine included. The only DNA kept is the CDR3, 42 bases in frame from the first base. These data are also associated with another study on yellow fever vaccine responses in identical twins. The second study reports: The T cell response to vaccination in identical twins was reported by the authors to appear partly convergent and partly personalized. In the study, vaccine-responding T cell clones were precisely tracked in identical twins.

The chain couples TRBV20-1 to TRBJ2-4; the D match is possibly TRBD1 or TRBD2, with 5 bases aligned in each. This clonotype was sampled from a woman younger than 30 in good health. The material sequenced was CD4+ T cells sorted from blood. In nucleotides, the sequence is TGCAGTGCTAGAGATTGGGACGCCAAAAACATTCAGTACTTC. Its protein product is CSARDWDAKNIQYF.